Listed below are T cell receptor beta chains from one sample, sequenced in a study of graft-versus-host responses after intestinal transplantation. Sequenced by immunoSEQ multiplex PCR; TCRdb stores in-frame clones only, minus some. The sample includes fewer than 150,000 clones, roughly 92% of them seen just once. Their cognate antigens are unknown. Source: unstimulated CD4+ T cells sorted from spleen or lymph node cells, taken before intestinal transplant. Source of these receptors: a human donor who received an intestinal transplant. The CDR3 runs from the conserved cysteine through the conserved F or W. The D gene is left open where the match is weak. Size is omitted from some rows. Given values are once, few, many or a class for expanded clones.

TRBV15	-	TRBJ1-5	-	CATSRENDNQPQHF	TGTGCCACCAGCAGAGAGAATGACAATCAGCCCCAGCATTTT
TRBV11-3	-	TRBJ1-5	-	CASSLDWGNQPQHF	TGTGCCAGCAGCTTAGATTGGGGTAATCAGCCCCAGCATTTT
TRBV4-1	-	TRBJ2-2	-	CASRIPWGTGELFF	TGCGCCAGCAGAATCCCATGGGGTACCGGGGAGCTGTTTTTT
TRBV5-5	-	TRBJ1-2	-	CASSLTVYGYTF	TGTGCCAGCAGCTTAACAGTCTATGGCTACACCTTC
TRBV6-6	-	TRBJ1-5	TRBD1	CASSPDDRGGFQPQHF	TGTGCCAGCAGTCCAGATGACAGGGGAGGCTTTCAGCCCCAGCATTTT
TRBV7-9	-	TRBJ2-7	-	CASSLGQGVHEQYF	TGTGCCAGCAGCTTAGGGCAGGGAGTGCACGAGCAGTACTTC
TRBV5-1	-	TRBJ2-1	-	CASSLEVSSYNGQFF	TGCGCCAGCAGCTTGGAGGTTAGCTCCTACAATGGGCAGTTCTTC
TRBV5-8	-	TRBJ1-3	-	CASSLLGSGNTIYF	TGTGCCAGCAGCTTGTTAGGCTCTGGAAACACCATATATTTT
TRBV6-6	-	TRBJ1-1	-	CASSYLARGLNTEAFF	TGTGCCAGCAGTTACTTGGCCAGGGGACTGAACACTGAAGCTTTCTTT
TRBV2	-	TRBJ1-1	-	CASGHHNTEAFF	TGTGCCAGCGGTCACCATAACACTGAAGCTTTCTTT
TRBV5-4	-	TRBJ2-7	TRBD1	CASSPTGQGLGYEQYF	TGTGCCAGCAGCCCGACTGGACAGGGGTTGGGCTACGAGCAGTACTTC
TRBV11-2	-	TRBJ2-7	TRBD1	CASSSTGGTYEQYF	TGTGCCAGCAGCTCAACAGGGGGGACCTACGAGCAGTACTTC
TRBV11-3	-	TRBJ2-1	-	CASSHIPLGGGFSYNEQFF	TGTGCCAGCAGCCACATTCCCCTAGGTGGGGGTTTCTCCTACAATGAGCAGTTCTTC
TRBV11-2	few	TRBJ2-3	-	CASSLIFSTDTQYF	TGTGCCAGCAGCTTAATATTTAGCACAGATACGCAGTATTTT
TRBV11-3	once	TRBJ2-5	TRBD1	CASSLGQGRETQYF	TGTGCCAGCAGCTTAGGACAGGGCCGGGAGACCCAGTACTTC
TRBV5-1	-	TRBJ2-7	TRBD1	CASRRQGAREQYF	TGCGCCAGCAGAAGGCAGGGGGCGAGGGAGCAGTACTTC
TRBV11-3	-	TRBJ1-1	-	CASSSSGMNTEAFF	TGTGCCAGCAGCTCCAGCGGTATGAACACTGAAGCTTTCTTT
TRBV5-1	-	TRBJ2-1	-	CASSPTLSSYNEQFF	TGCGCCAGCAGCCCAACCCTGAGCTCCTACAATGAGCAGTTCTTC
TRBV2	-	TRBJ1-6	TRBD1	CASSPDPTGAGSPLHF	TGTGCCAGCAGTCCTGATCCGACAGGGGCAGGTTCACCCCTCCACTTT
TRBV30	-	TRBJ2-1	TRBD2	CAWGPWSGGANEQFF	TGTGCCTGGGGCCCCTGGAGCGGGGGGGCTAATGAGCAGTTCTTC
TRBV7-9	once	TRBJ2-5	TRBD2	CASSFGEGRALGQETQYF	TGTGCCAGCAGCTTTGGGGAGGGACGGGCACTAGGGCAAGAGACCCAGTACTTC
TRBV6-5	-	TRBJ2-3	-	CASSYLPYVSDTQYF	TGTGCCAGCAGTTACTTACCTTACGTATCAGATACGCAGTATTTT
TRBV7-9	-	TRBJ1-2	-	CASSLEVRGAYTF	TGTGCCAGCAGCTTAGAGGTTAGGGGCGCCTACACCTTC
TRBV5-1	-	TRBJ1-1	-	CASSLVFKRDPNTEAFF	TGCGCCAGCAGCTTGGTCTTTAAGAGGGACCCGAACACTGAAGCTTTCTTT
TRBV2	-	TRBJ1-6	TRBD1	CASSEALQGASGNSPLHF	TGTGCCAGCAGTGAAGCTTTACAGGGGGCCTCTGGTAATTCACCCCTCCACTTT
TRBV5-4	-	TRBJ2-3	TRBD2	CASSLGRGGGTDTQYF	TGTGCCAGCAGCTTGGGGCGGGGGGGCGGAACAGATACGCAGTATTTT
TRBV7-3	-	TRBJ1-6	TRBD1	CASSSGTGNSPLHF	TGTGCCAGCAGCTCTGGGACAGGGAATTCACCCCTCCACTTT
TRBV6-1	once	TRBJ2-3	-	CASSESLADTQYF	TGTGCCAGCAGTGAATCATTAGCAGATACGCAGTATTTT
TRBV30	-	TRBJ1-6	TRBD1	CAWRRTGDSPLHF	TGTGCCTGGAGGCGGACAGGGGACTCACCCCTCCACTTT
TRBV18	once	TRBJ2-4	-	CASSPAEGLMGIQYF	TGTGCCAGCTCACCCGCCGAGGGGCTTATGGGTATTCAGTACTTC
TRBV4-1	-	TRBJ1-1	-	CASSQGQARRNTEAFF	TGCGCCAGCAGCCAAGGACAGGCTCGGAGGAACACTGAAGCTTTCTTT
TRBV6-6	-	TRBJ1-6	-	CASSYSASSYNSPLHF	TGTGCCAGCAGTTACTCAGCAAGTTCCTATAATTCACCCCTCCACTTT
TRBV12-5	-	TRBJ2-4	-	CASGLQGGSKNIQYF	TGTGCTAGTGGTTTGCAGGGGGGTTCTAAAAACATTCAGTACTTC
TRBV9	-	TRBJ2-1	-	CASSPGQSSYNEQFF	TGTGCCAGCAGCCCAGGACAGAGCTCCTACAATGAGCAGTTCTTC
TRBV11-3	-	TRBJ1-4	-	CASTQKGEPNEKLFF	TGTGCCAGCACCCAAAAGGGGGAGCCTAATGAAAAACTGTTTTTT
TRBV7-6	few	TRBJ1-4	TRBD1	CASSTGQGKKLFF	TGTGCCAGCAGCACTGGACAGGGCAAAAAACTGTTTTTT